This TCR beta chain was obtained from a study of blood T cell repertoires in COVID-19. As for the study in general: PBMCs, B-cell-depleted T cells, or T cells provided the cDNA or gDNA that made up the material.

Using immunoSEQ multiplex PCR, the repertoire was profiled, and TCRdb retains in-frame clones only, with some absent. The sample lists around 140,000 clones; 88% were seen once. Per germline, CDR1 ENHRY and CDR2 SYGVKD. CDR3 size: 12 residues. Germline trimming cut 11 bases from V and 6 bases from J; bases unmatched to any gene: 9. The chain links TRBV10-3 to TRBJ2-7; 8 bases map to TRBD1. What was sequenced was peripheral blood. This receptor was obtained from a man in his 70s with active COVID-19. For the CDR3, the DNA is TGTGCCGCCTCAGGGGGCGAGACCGAGCAGTACTTC. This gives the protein CAASGGETEQYF.